The source of this TCR beta chain is a study of T cells expressing NK-cell markers. Study context: Investigators obtained TCR beta repertoires from sorted CD3+CD56+NKG2C+, CD3+CD56+NKG2C- and CD3+CD56-NKG2C+ T cells. General study findings and limits: CD8+ T cells in more than five donors included dominant NKG2C+ clonotypes at roughly 1.0-8%.

Beta-chain TCR cDNA was generated via 5'RACE template switching with UMIs. From its re-call of the 5' RACE reads, TCRdb lists each CDR3 protein once, without DNA. The sample has 440,000 or so distinct CDR3 sequences. The germline CDR1 and CDR2 sequences are LGHDT and YNNKEL (reference sequence). The CDR3 extends over 15 amino acids. Comments on this clonotype: Its antigen is as yet unknown.

The specimen sequenced was blood T cells: a sorted CD56 or NKG2C T cell subset, CD4+ or CD8+ T cells, or bulk PBMC T cells (not recorded which). The TCR was taken from a woman aged 18 to 75 in good health. This rearrangement joins TRBV3-1 to TRBJ2-1; without DNA, the TCRdb call of TRBD2 cannot be checked. The CDR3 sequence is CASSQSSGGHNEQFF.